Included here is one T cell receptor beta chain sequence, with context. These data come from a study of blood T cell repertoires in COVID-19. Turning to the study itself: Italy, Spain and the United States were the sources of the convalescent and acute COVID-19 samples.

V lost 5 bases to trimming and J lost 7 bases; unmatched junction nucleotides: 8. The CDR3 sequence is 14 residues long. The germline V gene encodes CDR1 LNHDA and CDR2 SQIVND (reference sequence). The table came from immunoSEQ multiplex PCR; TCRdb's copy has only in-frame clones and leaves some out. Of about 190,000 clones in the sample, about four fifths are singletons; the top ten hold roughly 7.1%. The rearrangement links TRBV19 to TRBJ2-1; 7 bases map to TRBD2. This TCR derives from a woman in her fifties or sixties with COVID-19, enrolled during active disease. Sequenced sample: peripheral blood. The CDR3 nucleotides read TGTGCCAGTAGTCAGACTAGCCCAAGGAATGAGCAGTTCTTC. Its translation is CASSQTSPRNEQFF.